This passage covers 9 T cell receptor beta chains from one sample sequenced in a study of CD8+CD57+ T cells in acquired aplastic anemia. Genomic DNA constituted the template upon which TCR beta VDJ and CDR3 profiling was performed. TCRdb recomputed calls from the reads with MiXCR, one row per CDR3 protein. The sample comprises about 180,000 distinct CDR3 sequences, 63% of which are singletons, and about 44% rests with the top ten. Patients chosen for sequencing had CD8+CD57+ cells that had expanded, as shown by flow cytometry. Source material: sorted CD4+, CD8+, or CD8+CD57+ T cells (not recorded which) from PBMCs. These TCRs come from a human donor with aplastic anemia.

This chain links TRBV7-3 with TRBJ2-7; 10 bases agree with TRBD2. There are 17 residues in the CDR3. Trimming removed 1 base from V and 7 bases from J; junction bases left unmatched: 13. Germline CDR1 is SGHTA and CDR2 is FQGTGA. The CDR3 region has the DNA TGTGCCAGCAGCTTAATAAGGACTAGCGGAAGGGCAGGGGAGCAGTACTTC. Its protein product is CASSLIRTSGRAGEQYF.

This chain joins TRBV2 and TRBJ1-5; possible D gene TRBD1, 5 bases. Deletions cut 3 bases from V and 3 bases from J, with 9 bases between. The CDR3 length is 14 residues. Germline V gene data show CDR1 as SNHLY and CDR2 as FYNNEI. The CDR3 protein is CASSDDSFNQPQHF. The CDR3 DNA reads TGTGCCAGCAGTGACGACAGCTTCAATCAGCCCCAGCATTTT. The entire variable domain, with the rest obtained from reference TRBV2 and TRBJ1-5, is as follows: EPEVTQTPSHQVTQMGQEVILRCVPISNHLYFYWYRQILGQKVEFLVSFYNNEISEKSEIFDDQFSVERPDGSNFTLKIRSTKLEDSAMYFCASSDDSFNQPQHFGDGTRLSIL.

This clonotype was picked up a small number of times. The chain is built from TRBV7-9 and TRBJ2-7, with 9 bases fitting TRBD1. Trimming cost V 4 bases and J 6 bases; bases outside gene matches: 7. CDR3 length equals 14 residues. CDR1 is SEHNR and CDR2 is FQNEAQ in the germline V gene (reference sequence). The CDR3 nucleotides are TGTGCCAGCAGCTGGACAGGGGCGAAGGGCGAGCAGTACTTC. Amino acid sequence: CASSWTGAKGEQYF. Drawing the rest from reference TRBV7-9 and TRBJ2-7, the complete variable domain is DTGVSQNPRHKITKRGQNVTFRCDPISEHNRLYWYRQTLGQGPEFLTYFQNEAQLEKSRLLSDRFSAERPKGSFSTLEIQRTEQGDSAMYLCASSWTGAKGEQYFGPGTRLTVT.

The chain links TRBV7-7 to TRBJ1-4; no reliable D call. Trimming took off 1 base at V and 9 bases at J, with 9 bases between the two ends. Germline values: CDR1 SSHAT, CDR2 FNYEAQ (reference sequence). CDR3 size: 13 residues. The CDR3 region is CASSLELGKKLFF. CDR3 coding DNA: TGTGCCAGCAGCTTAGAGTTAGGGAAAAAACTGTTTTTT.

At least ten counts were recorded for this clonotype. This rearrangement joins TRBV13 to TRBJ2-5; TRBD1 agrees at 7 bases. CDR1 and CDR2 (germline): PRHDT, FYEKMQ (reference sequence). The CDR3 totals 18 residues. The trim removed 3 bases at V and 3 bases at J, leaving 16 bases unmatched. CDR3 protein: CASSLEQGLDGTEETQYF. The CDR3, as DNA: TGTGCCAGCAGCTTGGAACAGGGGCTTGATGGGACAGAAGAGACCCAGTACTTC.

The chain links TRBV10-1 to TRBJ2-1; 7 bases map to TRBD1. The CDR3 spans 18 residues. J lost 7 bases, V lost 6 bases, and 21 bases had no gene match. CDR1 is WNHNN and CDR2 is SYGVQD in the germline V gene (reference sequence). DNA of the CDR3: TGCGCCAGCAGCCAAGAGGGGGCCACCCAAGGTGAGAATAATGAGCAGTTCTTC. This translates into CASSQEGATQGENNEQFF.

This chain connects TRBV25-1 to TRBJ2-5; 9 nucleotides align to TRBD2. Germline CDR1 MGHDK, CDR2 SYGVNS. The CDR3 runs to 17 residues. After removal of 6 bases from V and 4 bases from J, the junction contained 15 bases not matched to a gene. The CDR3 DNA reads as TGTGCCAGCAGCCAAGAGTTGCTAGCGGGGAAACGAGAGACCCAGTACTTC. Amino acids: CASSQELLAGKRETQYF.

The rearrangement joins TRBV5-1 to TRBJ2-3; 8 positions match TRBD1. Germline V gives CDR1 SGHRS, CDR2 YFSETQ. V lost 4 bases to trimming and J lost 3 bases; unmatched junction nucleotides: 7. The CDR3 contains 15 residues. The CDR3 region is CASSPYQGATDTQYF. The CDR3 DNA reads as TGCGCCAGCAGCCCTTATCAGGGGGCGACAGATACGCAGTATTTT.

This clonotype was seen just once. V usage is TRBV10-1 and J usage is TRBJ1-3; D gene ambiguous. Per germline, CDR1 WNHNN and CDR2 SYGVQD (reference sequence). Trimming removed 3 bases at V and 1 base at J, with 7 bases between. There are 14 residues in the CDR3. The CDR3 DNA follows: TGCGCCAGCAGTGAAGTGGAGTCTGGAAACACCATATATTTT. It yields the protein CASSEVESGNTIYF.